A selection of T cell receptor beta chains follows, all from one sample in a study of T cell repertoires in cytomegalovirus infection. These TCRs' antigens remain unknown. One entry per CDR3 protein, called by TCRdb with MiXCR from the reads. The sample lists 700,000 to 850,000 distinct CDR3 sequences; around a third were seen once. The input for sequencing was cultured CD8+ T cells from PBMCs, taken from culture after CMV antigen stimulation. All receptors come from a human donor in good health (CMV status not recorded). Some clones in this sample may be carry-over from other donors' samples. Each CDR3 is given with its conserved first and last residue. D genes are given only for firm matches. Clone sizes are given selectively: once, few, many, or a class where the clone is expanded.

D gene: NA
clone size: few
V gene: TRBV7-8
J gene: TRBJ1-4
CDR3 protein: CASSLGNNEKLFF
CDR3 DNA: TGTGCCAGCAGCTTAGGGAATAATGAAAAACTGTTTTTT

D gene: NA
clone size: NA
V gene: TRBV5-4
J gene: TRBJ1-1
CDR3 protein: CASRPGHMNTEAFF
CDR3 DNA: TGTGCCAGCAGACCGGGACACATGAACACTGAAGCTTTCTTT

D gene: TRBD1
clone size: many
V gene: TRBV7-2
J gene: TRBJ1-6
CDR3 protein: CASSFRSRDRAKYSLHF
CDR3 DNA: TGTGCCAGCAGCTTTCGGAGTAGGGACAGGGCAAAGTATTCCCTCCACTTT

D gene: TRBD2
clone size: NA
V gene: TRBV7-4
J gene: TRBJ2-3
CDR3 protein: CASRSPGGSTDTQYF
CDR3 DNA: TGTGCCAGCAGGTCTCCGGGGGGGAGCACAGATACGCAGTATTTT

D gene: NA
clone size: NA
V gene: TRBV6-6
J gene: TRBJ2-7
CDR3 protein: CASSYVTGGPHYEQYF
CDR3 DNA: TGTGCCAGCAGTTACGTTACCGGGGGCCCGCACTACGAGCAGTACTTC

D gene: NA
clone size: NA
V gene: TRBV12-3/TRBV12-4
J gene: TRBJ1-1
CDR3 protein: CASSWVGLNTEAFF
CDR3 DNA: TGTGCCAGCAGTTGGGTGGGTTTGAACACTGAAGCTTTCTTT

D gene: TRBD2
clone size: NA
V gene: TRBV27
J gene: TRBJ2-5
CDR3 protein: CASTTSGGETMKETQYF
CDR3 DNA: TGTGCCAGCACCACTAGCGGGGGTGAAACGATGAAAGAGACCCAGTACTTC

D gene: TRBD2
clone size: many
V gene: TRBV19
J gene: TRBJ2-2
CDR3 protein: CASSILAGVNTGELFF
CDR3 DNA: TGTGCCAGTAGTATCCTAGCGGGGGTGAACACCGGGGAGCTGTTTTTT

D gene: NA
clone size: NA
V gene: TRBV5-1
J gene: TRBJ1-1
CDR3 protein: CASSLKAGNTEAFF
CDR3 DNA: TGCGCCAGCAGCTTGAAGGCCGGGAACACTGAAGCTTTCTTT

D gene: NA
clone size: many
V gene: TRBV28
J gene: TRBJ2-6
CDR3 protein: CASRQRAGGANVLTF
CDR3 DNA: TGTGCCAGCAGGCAGAGGGCGGGTGGGGCCAACGTCCTGACTTTC

D gene: TRBD1
clone size: few
V gene: TRBV27
J gene: TRBJ1-2
CDR3 protein: CASSFTGGGIYGYTF
CDR3 DNA: TGTGCCAGCAGTTTTACAGGGGGAGGAATTTATGGCTACACCTTC

D gene: NA
clone size: NA
V gene: TRBV19
J gene: TRBJ1-4
CDR3 protein: CASSSSQSRNRAWGEKLFF
CDR3 DNA: TGTGCCAGTAGTTCCTCGCAGTCGCGAAACCGGGCTTGGGGTGAAAAACTGTTTTTT

D gene: TRBD1
clone size: few
V gene: TRBV12-3/TRBV12-4
J gene: TRBJ1-2
CDR3 protein: CASIQGYDYGYTF
CDR3 DNA: TGTGCCAGCATACAGGGGTATGACTATGGCTACACCTTC

D gene: NA
clone size: NA
V gene: TRBV6-5
J gene: TRBJ1-2
CDR3 protein: CASSYRLGGRLEDDYTF
CDR3 DNA: TGTGCCAGCAGTTATCGTTTGGGGGGGAGGTTAGAAGATGACTACACCTTC

D gene: NA
clone size: NA
V gene: TRBV20-1
J gene: TRBJ1-5
CDR3 protein: CSARVLGNQPQHF
CDR3 DNA: TGCAGTGCTAGAGTTCTGGGCAATCAGCCCCAGCATTTT

D gene: NA
clone size: NA
V gene: TRBV14
J gene: TRBJ1-1
CDR3 protein: CASSQRRSTEAFF
CDR3 DNA: TGTGCCAGCAGCCAACGTCGGAGCACTGAAGCTTTCTTT